The clone carrying this T cell receptor beta chain was counted between two and nine times. Its matching antigen is unknown. The source of the sample is a study of T-cell memory formation after mild COVID-19. Germline values: CDR1 SGHDT, CDR2 YYEEEE. The CDR3 loop spans 15 amino acids. J lost 3 bases, V lost 4 bases, and 6 bases had no gene match. Study-level points and caveats: CD4/CD8 balance held among clones contracting day 15 to 85, and later expanders leaned CD4+.

TCRdb passed the 5' RACE reads through MiXCR, listing each CDR3 protein once. Here the sample spans 190,000 or so distinct CDR3 sequences, about 20% being singletons. The genes are TRBV5-6 and TRBJ1-1; 10 positions match TRBD1. Sequenced sample: PBMCs or a T cell subset sorted from them (not recorded which). This receptor was taken from an adult woman who had mild COVID-19 (a few samples of this study predate the infection). Cell type and time point are not known. CDR3 loop: CASSPGQGRDTEAFF. The CDR3 DNA follows: TGTGCCAGCAGCCCGGGACAGGGGCGGGACACTGAAGCTTTCTTT.